Listed below are T cell receptor beta chains from one sample, sequenced in a study of blood T cell repertoires in COVID-19. The protocol was immunoSEQ multiplex PCR, while the TCRdb copy is restricted to in-frame clones and leaves out a portion. The top ten clones hold approximately 1.6% of a sample with about 93,000 clones, 90% of them seen once. The specimen sequenced was peripheral blood. The source is a human donor with active COVID-19. The donor label of this sample is uncertain. The CDR3 runs from the conserved cysteine through the conserved F or W. A D gene is named only where the DNA matches it firmly. Some rows have no size entry. The others give once, few or many, or a class for an expanded clone.

j_gene	d_gene	v_gene	len	abundance	CDR3aa	CDR3nt
TRBJ2-2	-	TRBV19	15	-	CASSEYLRDTGELFF	TGTGCCAGTAGTGAGTACTTACGAGACACCGGGGAGCTGTTTTTT
TRBJ1-1	-	TRBV7-2	13	once	CASSSDSFGEAFF	TGTGCCAGCAGCTCGGACAGTTTCGGTGAAGCTTTCTTT
TRBJ2-1	-	TRBV5-8	14	-	CASSFRQAYNEQFF	TGTGCCAGCAGCTTTAGGCAGGCCTACAATGAGCAGTTCTTC
TRBJ2-5	TRBD2	TRBV4-2	16	-	CASSQEPAGGQETQYF	TGTGCCAGCAGCCAAGAGCCAGCGGGGGGGCAAGAGACCCAGTACTTC
TRBJ2-1	-	TRBV2	13	-	CASSDYLRNEQFF	TGTGCCAGCAGTGATTACCTGCGCAATGAGCAGTTCTTC
TRBJ1-1	-	TRBV6-5	15	-	CASTHGGAKNTEAFF	TGTGCCAGCACCCACGGGGGGGCGAAAAACACTGAAGCTTTCTTT
TRBJ1-2	-	TRBV4-3	15	once	CASSQERAGAGGYTF	TGCGCCAGCAGCCAAGAACGGGCAGGGGCCGGCGGCTACACCTTC
TRBJ1-5	TRBD1	TRBV28	14	-	CAILLTGGGQPQHF	TGTGCCATCCTTTTAACAGGGGGAGGGCAGCCCCAGCATTTT
TRBJ1-1	-	TRBV7-9	16	-	CASSPDYGAVITEAFF	TGTGCCAGCAGCCCGGACTACGGGGCCGTTATCACTGAAGCTTTCTTT
TRBJ2-3	TRBD2	TRBV9	15	-	CASSLRSGGLNTQYF	TGTGCCAGCAGCTTACGTAGCGGGGGCCTTAATACGCAGTATTTT
TRBJ2-7	-	TRBV27	15	-	CASSPRRGTTYEQYF	TGTGCCAGCAGTCCCAGACGAGGCACCACCTACGAGCAGTACTTC
TRBJ2-5	TRBD1	TRBV6-6	15	-	CASSTHDRGGETQYF	TGTGCCAGCAGTACGCATGACAGGGGAGGAGAGACCCAGTACTTC
TRBJ1-3	TRBD1	TRBV11-2	14	-	CASSPATGGYTIYF	TGTGCCAGCAGCCCCGCGACAGGGGGGTACACCATATATTTT
TRBJ2-3	-	TRBV18	11	-	CATEITDTQYF	TGTGCCACGGAGATCACAGATACGCAGTATTTT
TRBJ2-1	TRBD2	TRBV5-5	18	-	CASSLATGRGGLFNEQFF	TGTGCCAGCAGCTTGGCCACGGGGCGGGGGGGCCTGTTTAATGAGCAGTTCTTC
TRBJ1-2	TRBD1	TRBV5-1	14	-	CASSQGTVNYGYTF	TGCGCCAGCAGCCAGGGGACAGTTAACTATGGCTACACCTTC
TRBJ2-5	TRBD1	TRBV10-3	15	few	CAISDQGQGQETQYF	TGTGCCATCAGTGATCAGGGACAGGGCCAAGAGACCCAGTACTTC
TRBJ2-3	TRBD2	TRBV27	17	-	CASSFLGTSVSEDTQYF	TGTGCCAGCAGTTTCCTCGGGACTAGCGTTTCTGAAGATACGCAGTATTTT
TRBJ2-7	TRBD2	TRBV11-2	17	-	CASSLDLVSGGWYEQYF	TGTGCCAGCAGCTTAGATCTGGTTAGCGGGGGGTGGTACGAGCAGTACTTC
TRBJ2-2	-	TRBV11-2	16	-	CASSLGSTQNTGELFF	TGTGCCAGCAGCTTAGGGTCTACCCAGAACACCGGGGAGCTGTTTTTT
TRBJ1-4	-	TRBV19	15	-	CASSSLRPVGEKLFF	TGTGCCAGTAGTTCTTTAAGGCCTGTGGGCGAAAAACTGTTTTTT
TRBJ2-7	TRBD1	TRBV5-4	12	-	CASSPDRGGQYF	TGTGCCAGCAGCCCTGACAGGGGAGGGCAGTACTTC
TRBJ2-2	TRBD1	TRBV19	15	-	CASRPTGAVTGELFF	TGTGCCAGTAGGCCTACAGGGGCGGTCACCGGGGAGCTGTTTTTT
TRBJ2-5	TRBD1	TRBV30	14	-	CAWSRDRPQETQYF	TGTGCCTGGAGTAGGGACAGGCCTCAAGAGACCCAGTACTTC
TRBJ2-2	TRBD1	TRBV10-3	16	few	CAISEGWTGNTGELFF	TGTGCCATCAGTGAGGGATGGACAGGGAACACCGGGGAGCTGTTTTTT
TRBJ2-3	TRBD2	TRBV5-1	16	-	CASSLVPSGVPDTQYF	TGCGCCAGCAGCTTGGTTCCTAGCGGGGTTCCAGATACGCAGTATTTT
TRBJ1-6	-	TRBV6-2/TRBV6-3	14	few	CASSYKESSSPLHF	TGTGCCAGCAGTTATAAAGAGAGTAGTTCACCCCTCCACTTT
TRBJ2-3	-	TRBV29-1	14	-	CSVKQGLNTDTQYF	TGCAGCGTTAAACAGGGTCTTAACACAGATACGCAGTATTTT
TRBJ2-1	TRBD1	TRBV7-2	16	once	CASSLEGTGAYNEQFF	TGTGCCAGCAGCTTAGAGGGGACAGGGGCTTACAATGAGCAGTTCTTC
TRBJ2-7	TRBD1	TRBV29-1	13	-	CSVEGGTGNEQYF	TGCAGCGTTGAGGGGGGGACAGGGAACGAGCAGTACTTC
TRBJ2-7	TRBD2	TRBV7-2	15	-	CASSSTTSGAGEQYF	TGTGCCAGCAGCTCAACCACTAGCGGGGCCGGAGAGCAGTACTTC
TRBJ2-2	-	TRBV4-3	14	-	CASSHADSTGELFF	TGCGCCAGCAGCCATGCCGACAGCACCGGGGAGCTGTTTTTT
TRBJ2-5	TRBD2	TRBV15	15	-	CATSRGGGSQETQYF	TGTGCCACCAGCAGAGGCGGGGGTTCACAAGAGACCCAGTACTTC
TRBJ2-1	-	TRBV9	15	-	CASPPSRISYNEQFF	TGTGCCAGCCCCCCATCCAGGATCTCCTACAATGAGCAGTTCTTC
TRBJ2-2	-	TRBV18	16	-	CASSLYRVEETGELFF	TGTGCCAGCTCGCTGTACAGGGTTGAGGAGACCGGGGAGCTGTTTTTT
TRBJ1-3	TRBD1	TRBV4-3	16	-	CASSQGGTGAGNTIYF	TGCGCCAGCAGCCAAGGGGGGACAGGGGCTGGAAACACCATATATTTT
TRBJ2-4	TRBD1	TRBV9	19	-	CASSVDGRQGGIARDIQYF	TGTGCCAGCAGCGTAGACGGGAGACAGGGGGGGATAGCCAGAGACATTCAGTACTTC
TRBJ2-2	TRBD2	TRBV5-1	17	-	CASSLASGGLNTGELFF	TGCGCCAGCAGCTTGGCTAGCGGGGGCTTAAACACCGGGGAGCTGTTTTTT
TRBJ2-6	-	TRBV4-3	16	-	CASSQGGYSGANVLTF	TGCGCCAGCAGCCAAGGAGGTTACTCTGGGGCCAACGTCCTGACTTTC
TRBJ1-1	-	TRBV19	12	-	CASSISQGLAFF	TGTGCCAGTAGTATTTCGCAGGGACTGGCTTTCTTT
TRBJ2-6	-	TRBV2	16	-	CASTKQSSSGANVLTF	TGTGCCAGCACGAAACAGAGCAGCTCTGGGGCCAACGTCCTGACTTTC
TRBJ2-7	TRBD2	TRBV13	15	-	CASSSGTSGSYEQYF	TGTGCCAGCAGCTCCGGGACTAGCGGATCCTACGAGCAGTACTTC
TRBJ2-3	-	TRBV21-1	18	-	CASTRWGIHRASTDTQYF	TGTGCCAGCACCCGTTGGGGGATTCACAGGGCGAGCACAGATACGCAGTATTTT
TRBJ2-7	-	TRBV19	13	-	CASSRLTSTEQYF	TGTGCCAGTAGTAGACTAACAAGCACCGAGCAGTACTTC
TRBJ1-1	-	TRBV5-1	16	-	CASSLTTGFLWTEAFF	TGCGCCAGCAGCTTGACTACAGGTTTTCTGTGGACTGAAGCTTTCTTT
TRBJ1-2	-	TRBV21-1	15	-	CASSKEVETNYGYTF	TGTGCCAGCAGCAAAGAAGTAGAGACTAACTATGGCTACACCTTC
TRBJ2-3	TRBD1	TRBV3-1/TRBV3-2	18	-	CASSPSGTGLLSTDTQYF	TGTGCCAGCAGCCCGTCCGGGACAGGGCTTCTATCCACAGATACGCAGTATTTT
TRBJ1-2	-	TRBV4-1	14	-	CASSQDLRERGYTF	TGCGCCAGCAGCCAAGATTTGAGGGAACGTGGCTACACCTTC
TRBJ2-2	-	TRBV19	13	-	CASSITVAGELFF	TGTGCCAGTAGTATAACAGTGGCCGGGGAGCTGTTTTTT
TRBJ1-1	-	TRBV7-8	16	-	CASSLGYRRVNTEAFF	TGTGCCAGCAGCTTAGGTTACCGTAGAGTGAACACTGAAGCTTTCTTT
TRBJ2-3	-	TRBV5-1	12	-	CASSGVDDTQYF	TGCGCCAGCAGCGGTGTAGATGATACGCAGTATTTT
TRBJ2-2	-	TRBV7-8	16	-	CASSSKVGTLVGELFF	TGTGCCAGCAGCAGTAAAGTCGGGACACTGGTCGGGGAGCTGTTTTTT
TRBJ2-1	TRBD2	TRBV5-4	14	-	CASSLDGRVNEQFF	TGTGCCAGCAGCTTGGACGGGAGGGTCAATGAGCAGTTCTTC
TRBJ2-1	TRBD2	TRBV4-1	17	-	CASSQDPTGGGNNEQFF	TGCGCCAGCAGCCAAGATCCAACGGGGGGAGGAAACAATGAGCAGTTCTTC
TRBJ2-7	TRBD2	TRBV9	16	-	CASSPRTSSGPTGQYF	TGTGCCAGCAGCCCGCGGACTAGCTCAGGGCCTACTGGGCAGTACTTC